This T cell receptor (beta chain) derives from a study of blood T cells in healthy people across ages. This clonotype was recorded a few times. A second PCR of roughly 6 to 12 cycles used a sample-barcoded 5' primer and a J-beta primer mix. Template switching added a 12-random-nucleotide identifier to every cDNA molecule. TCRdb reprocessed the 5' RACE reads with MiXCR, giving one entry per CDR3 protein. The repertoire has 1.5 million to 2 million distinct CDR3 sequences, around half of them found once; the top ten carry less than 2.5%. Each donor supplied roughly 9.1 milliliters of peripheral blood. Every sample gave at least 6 micrograms of total RNA when it was extracted. The receptor's source is a woman aged 40 to 50 in good health. The sample was blood.

The DNA for the CDR3 is TGTGCCACCAGCAGGAAACAGAGCTCCTACGAGCAGTACTTC. The encoded protein is CATSRKQSSYEQYF. The rearrangement links TRBV15 to TRBJ2-7; the D is unclear. This CDR3 has 14 amino acids. Trimming took off 3 bases at V and 0 bases at J, with 9 bases between the two ends. Germline CDR1 LNHNV, CDR2 YYDKDF (reference sequence).